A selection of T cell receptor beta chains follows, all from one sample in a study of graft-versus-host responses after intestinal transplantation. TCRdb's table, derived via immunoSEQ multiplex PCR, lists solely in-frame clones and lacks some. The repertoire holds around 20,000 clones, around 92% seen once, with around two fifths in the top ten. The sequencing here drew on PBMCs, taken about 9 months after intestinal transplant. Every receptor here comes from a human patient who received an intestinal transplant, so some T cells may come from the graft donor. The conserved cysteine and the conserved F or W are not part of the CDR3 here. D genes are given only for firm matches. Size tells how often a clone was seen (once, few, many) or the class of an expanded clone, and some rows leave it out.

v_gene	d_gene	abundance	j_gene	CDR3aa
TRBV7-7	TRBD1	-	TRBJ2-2	ASSEGGHTGELF
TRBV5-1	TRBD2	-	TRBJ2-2	ASSDEREVHGELF
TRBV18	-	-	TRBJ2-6	ASSTGTPLSGANVLT
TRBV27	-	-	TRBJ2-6	ASISSLNSGANVLT
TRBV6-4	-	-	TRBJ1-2	ASRDKNYGYT
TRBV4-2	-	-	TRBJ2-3	ASSQGRVWGTDTQY
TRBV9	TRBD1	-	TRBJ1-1	ASSRGQGATEAF
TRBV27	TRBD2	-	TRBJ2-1	ASSFSSPSGYNNEQF
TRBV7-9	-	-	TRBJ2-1	ASSLAGFSYNEQF
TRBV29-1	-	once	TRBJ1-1	SAGVGWTEAF
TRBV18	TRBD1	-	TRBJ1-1	ASSSGQAYTEAF
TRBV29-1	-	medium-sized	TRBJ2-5	SVRLSGEETQY
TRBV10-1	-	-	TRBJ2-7	ASSPDLREQY